These 20 T cell receptor beta chains came from one sample sequenced in a study of T-cell memory formation after mild COVID-19. One entry per CDR3 protein, called by TCRdb with MiXCR from the 5' RACE reads. Seen here are 350,000 to 500,000 distinct CDR3 sequences, 15% to 20% observed once, and the top ten hold 20% to 25%. The sequencing input was PBMCs or a T cell subset sorted from them (not recorded which). The receptor source for this set is a man between 18 and 35 years old who had mild COVID-19 (a few samples of this study predate the infection). Cell type and time point are not known.

This clonotype was seen only a few times. The rearrangement uses TRBV4-1 and TRBJ1-2; D call uncertain. This CDR3 has 17 residues. Germline CDR1 and CDR2: MGHRA and YSYEKL. Between the trimmed V and J ends, which lost 1 base and 0 bases, there was a span of 15 bases. The CDR3, as DNA: TGCGCCAGCAGCCAAGCCTCCGAACGCACTACTAACTATGGCTACACCTTC. It is translated as CASSQASERTTNYGYTF.

V gene TRBV15 combines with J gene TRBJ2-1; the match to TRBD1 covers 7 bases. The CDR3 runs 16 residues. From germline, CDR1 is LNHNV and CDR2 YYDKDF (reference sequence). The V segment lost 3 bases and the J segment 4 bases; nucleotides outside the gene matches: 9. The CDR3 region is CATSSEGQLAYNEQFF. CDR3 DNA: TGTGCCACCAGCAGCGAGGGACAGCTAGCTTACAATGAGCAGTTCTTC.

The V call is TRBV7-9, the J call TRBJ2-3, with 8 bases aligning to TRBD2. CDR1 SEHNR and CDR2 FQNEAQ come from the germline V gene (reference sequence). V lost 1 base and J lost 6; bases outside the gene matches: 3. CDR3 length: 14 residues. CDR3 in amino acids: CASSLDLAGDTQYF. The CDR3 DNA is TGTGCCAGCAGCTTAGACCTAGCGGGCGATACGCAGTATTTT.

The chain uses TRBV6-2 or TRBV6-3 and TRBJ2-7; possible D gene TRBD2, 5 bases. The CDR3 length is 14 residues. Looked up from germline, CDR1 is MNHEY and CDR2 is SVGEGT. The V and J ends lost 6 bases and 3 bases respectively, with 15 bases between them. The CDR3 reads CASRSGGSDYEQYV. CDR3 coding DNA: TGTGCCAGCAGGAGTGGCGGGTCGGACTACGAGCAGTACGTC.

This chain connects TRBV9 to TRBJ2-2; the D gene is possibly TRBD1 (6 bases). The germline V gene encodes CDR1 SGDLS and CDR2 YYNGEE. The CDR3 is 17 residues long. The germline V and J ends were trimmed by 4 bases and 0 bases, with 16 bases remaining between them. The CDR3 loop reads CASSIPRTVPNTGELFF. The CDR3 DNA reads TGTGCCAGCAGCATCCCCAGGACAGTCCCGAACACCGGGGAGCTGTTTTTT. The variable domain in full, with the rest retrieved from reference TRBV9 and TRBJ2-2, is DSGVTQTPKHLITATGQRVTLRCSPRSGDLSVYWYQQSLDQGLQFLIQYYNGEERAKGNILERFSAQQFPDLHSELNLSSLELGDSALYFCASSIPRTVPNTGELFFGEGSRLTVL.

This clonotype has more than one count but fewer than ten. The V gene is TRBV20-1, the J gene TRBJ2-3; tentative D call: TRBD2 (6 bases). The CDR3 covers 13 residues. Trimming took 6 bases from V and 8 from J, leaving 18 bases between them. Germline CDR1 reads DFQATT; CDR2 reads SNEGSKA (reference sequence). CDR3 nucleotide sequence: TGCAGTGCCCTGTCCGGGACTTCGCTTACGCAGTATTTT. Amino acids: CSALSGTSLTQYF.

This clonotype was found a few times. The chain recombines TRBV25-1 with TRBJ2-7; D may be TRBD1 or TRBD2 (5 bases each). There are 14 residues in the CDR3. The V end was cut by 2 bases, the J end by 9 bases, with 17 bases between. CDR1 is MGHDK, CDR2 SYGVNS, per germline. The CDR3 DNA sequence: TGTGCCAGCAGTGAACCAGGGACGTTGGGGTCGCAGTACTTC. Its translation: CASSEPGTLGSQYF.

Ten or more counts support this clonotype. The chain couples TRBV29-1 to TRBJ2-1; D is possibly TRBD1 (6 bases). This CDR3 is 13 amino acids long. Trimming took 7 bases from V and 3 from J, leaving 13 bases between them. Germline V gene sequence: CDR1 SQVTM, CDR2 ANQGSEA. The chain's CDR3 is CSAGQLSYNEQFF. The CDR3 DNA is TGCAGCGCCGGACAGTTGAGCTACAATGAGCAGTTCTTC.

The chain couples TRBV4-3 to TRBJ1-1; D is ambiguous. Per germline, CDR1 LGHNA and CDR2 YSLEER. CDR3 length equals 16 residues. The V and J ends lost 1 base and 2 bases respectively, with 14 bases between them. The CDR3: CASSQVRTGRNTEAFF. CDR3 nucleotides: TGCGCCAGCAGCCAAGTTAGGACGGGGAGAAACACTGAAGCTTTCTTT.

This clonotype was observed a handful of times. The chain recombines TRBV10-3 with TRBJ2-7; 16 bases fit TRBD2. Losses at the gene ends were 10 bases for V and 7 bases for J; bases not matched to a gene: 7. CDR3 length: 14 residues. The germline gives CDR1 ENHRY, CDR2 SYGVKD. CDR3 loop: CATGTSGGAEEQYF. CDR3 DNA: TGTGCCACCGGGACTAGCGGGGGGGCGGAAGAGCAGTACTTC.

In its sample, this clonotype was seen a few times. This CDR3 is CATSDSRGTSGNEQFF. The CDR3 nucleotides read TGTGCCACCAGTGATTCCCGCGGGACTAGCGGCAATGAGCAGTTCTTC. The chain couples TRBV24-1 to TRBJ2-1; 11 nucleotides align to TRBD2. Germline V CDR1 and CDR2: KGHDR, SFDVKD. The ends lost 2 bases at V and 6 bases at J; junction bases unmatched: 5. This CDR3 region has 16 residues.

This clonotype showed up just a few times. The chain links TRBV27 to TRBJ2-2; the D call may be TRBD1 or TRBD2 (5 bases each). The CDR3 spans 17 residues. Trimming took 3 bases from V and 7 from J, leaving 21 bases between them. Germline CDR1 reads MNHEY; CDR2 reads SMNVEV (reference sequence). CDR3 amino acids: CASSLFSDLGTIGELFF. The CDR3 DNA follows: TGTGCCAGCAGTTTGTTTTCGGACTTAGGGACGATCGGGGAGCTGTTTTTT.

There are many counts of this clonotype. The chain links TRBV7-8 to TRBJ1-2; 9 bases are shared with TRBD1. With 5 bases clipped from V and 8 bases from J, the junction kept 21 bases outside the gene matches. Looked up from germline, CDR1 is SGHVS and CDR2 is FQNEAQ. The CDR3 runs to 18 residues. Written as DNA, the CDR3 is TGTGCCAGCAGCCCGCAGGGGACAGGGATTGCGAAAGCTATCGGCTACACCTTC. It is translated as CASSPQGTGIAKAIGYTF.

This clonotype was observed a few times. The gene calls are TRBV5-6 and TRBJ1-2, with D perhaps TRBD1 (6 bases). The germline CDR1 and CDR2 sequences are SGHDT and YYEEEE. The CDR3 is 14 amino acids. V was shortened by 0 bases and J by 3 bases, with 9 bases between the two germline ends. CDR3: CASSLARGHYGYTF. DNA of the CDR3: TGTGCCAGCAGCTTGGCTCGGGGGCACTATGGCTACACCTTC. The variable domain in full, completed from reference TRBV5-6 and TRBJ1-2, reads DAGVTQSPTHLIKTRGQQVTLRCSPKSGHDTVSWYQQALGQGPQFIFQYYEEEERQRGNFPDRFSGHQFPNYSSELNVNALLLGDSALYLCASSLARGHYGYTFGSGTRLTVV.

V usage is TRBV5-5 and J usage is TRBJ2-3, with unresolved D. Germline-derived CDR1 and CDR2 are SGHKS and YYEKEE (reference sequence). V was pared by 5 bases and J by 6 bases, with 10 bases between. This CDR3 is built from 12 residues. The CDR3 DNA is TGTGCCAGCAGAAAGCAAATGGATACGCAGTATTTT. Translated, it gives CASRKQMDTQYF.

The rearrangement uses TRBV25-1 and TRBJ2-7; D is unclear. This CDR3 region has 10 residues. Trimming cost V 6 bases and J 7 bases, with 7 bases left between them. CDR1 and CDR2 (germline): MGHDK, SYGVNS. The CDR3 sequence: CASSGKEQYF. CDR3 nucleotides: TGTGCCAGCAGCGGTAAGGAGCAGTACTTC.

The table lists this clonotype with many counts. The chain uses TRBV30 and TRBJ2-3; 7 nucleotides agree with TRBD2. The CDR3 runs to 16 residues. Germline V CDR1 and CDR2: GTSNPN, SVGIG (reference sequence). With V trimmed by 0 bases and J by 3 bases, 9 bases remained unmatched. CDR3 sequence (DNA): TGTGCCTGGAGTGTCTGGTCGGGGGGAAAGACAGATACGCAGTATTTT. It encodes CAWSVWSGGKTDTQYF.

The rearrangement uses TRBV20-1 and TRBJ1-6, with D unclear. The ends were cut back, 0 bases at V and 9 bases at J, with 18 bases in the middle. Germline-derived CDR1 and CDR2 are DFQATT and SNEGSKA (reference sequence). The CDR3 totals 16 residues. In DNA, the CDR3 is TGCAGTGCTAGAGATCTAGACGGACTCAAGAGTTCACCCCTCCACTTT. Protein sequence: CSARDLDGLKSSPLHF.

The V and J genes are TRBV6-6 and TRBJ1-5; D perhaps matches TRBD1 (6 bases). V was cut by 6 bases and J by 5 bases, with 17 bases left in between. The CDR3 runs to 15 residues. Germline CDR1 reads MNHNY; CDR2 reads SVGAGI (reference sequence). CDR3: CASSYAVGQYQPQHF. Here the CDR3 DNA reads TGTGCCAGCAGCTACGCCGTCGGACAGTATCAGCCCCAGCATTTT.

The CDR3 here is CASSYLLNTDTQYF. The CDR3 DNA sequence: TGTGCCAGCAGTTACCTACTTAACACAGATACGCAGTATTTT. This chain joins TRBV6-5 and TRBJ2-3; no firm D call. Trimming removed 2 bases at V and 2 bases at J, with 8 bases between. Germline V gives CDR1 MNHEY, CDR2 SVGAGI. This CDR3 comprises 14 residues.